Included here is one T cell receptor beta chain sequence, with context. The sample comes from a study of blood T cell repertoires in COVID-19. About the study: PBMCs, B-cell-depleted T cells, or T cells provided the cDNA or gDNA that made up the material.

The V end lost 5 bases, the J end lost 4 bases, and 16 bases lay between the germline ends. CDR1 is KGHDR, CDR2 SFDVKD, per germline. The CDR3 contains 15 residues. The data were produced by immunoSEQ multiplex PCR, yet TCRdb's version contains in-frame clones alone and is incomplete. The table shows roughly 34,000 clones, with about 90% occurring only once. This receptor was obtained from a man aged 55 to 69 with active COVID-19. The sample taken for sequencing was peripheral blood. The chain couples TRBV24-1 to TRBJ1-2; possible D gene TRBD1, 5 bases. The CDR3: CATSALQGDSYGYTF. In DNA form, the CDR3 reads TGTGCCACCAGTGCACTCCAGGGCGATAGCTATGGCTACACCTTC.